This entry concerns a single T cell receptor (beta chain). What it binds is unknown. The CDR3 totals 16 residues. The V and J ends lost 3 bases and 4 bases respectively, with 19 bases between them. Germline values: CDR1 SGHDT, CDR2 YYEEEE. This sample is part of a study of response to subunit inactivated influenza vaccine. Study-wide results and limits: Authors proposed each seasonal influenza vaccination draws in few new T cells.

TCRdb re-analysed the RT-PCR reads in MiXCR, keeping a single row per CDR3 protein. Of about 520,000 distinct CDR3 sequences in the sample, around 7.9% were seen once. The material was PBMCs from blood, obtained less than 25 months after vaccination. The sequence came from a man aged 45 to 75 who received an inactivated influenza vaccine. The V and J genes are TRBV5-6 and TRBJ1-2; D possibly corresponds to TRBD1 (6 bases). CDR3 sequence: CASSYSGTRRTYGYTF. Here the CDR3 DNA reads TGTGCCAGCAGCTATTCCGGGACACGGAGGACCTATGGCTACACCTTC.